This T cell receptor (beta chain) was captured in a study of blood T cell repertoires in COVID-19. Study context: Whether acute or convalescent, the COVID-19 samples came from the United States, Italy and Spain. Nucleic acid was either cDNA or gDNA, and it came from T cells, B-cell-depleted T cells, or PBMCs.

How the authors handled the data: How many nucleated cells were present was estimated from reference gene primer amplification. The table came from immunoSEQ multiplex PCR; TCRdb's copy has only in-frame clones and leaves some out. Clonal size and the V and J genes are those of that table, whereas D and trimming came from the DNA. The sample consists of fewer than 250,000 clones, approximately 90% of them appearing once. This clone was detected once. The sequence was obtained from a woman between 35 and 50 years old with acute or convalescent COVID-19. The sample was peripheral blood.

This chain's CDR3 is CATSQASYVPGGRNEQFF. CDR3 in DNA: TGTGCCACCAGCCAGGCATCGTATGTGCCAGGGGGACGCAATGAGCAGTTCTTC. The chain carries TRBV15 and TRBJ2-1; 7 bases are shared with TRBD1. Germline V CDR1 and CDR2: LNHNV, YYDKDF (reference sequence). Germline trimming cut 5 bases from V and 6 bases from J; bases unmatched to any gene: 19. CDR3 length: 18 amino acids.